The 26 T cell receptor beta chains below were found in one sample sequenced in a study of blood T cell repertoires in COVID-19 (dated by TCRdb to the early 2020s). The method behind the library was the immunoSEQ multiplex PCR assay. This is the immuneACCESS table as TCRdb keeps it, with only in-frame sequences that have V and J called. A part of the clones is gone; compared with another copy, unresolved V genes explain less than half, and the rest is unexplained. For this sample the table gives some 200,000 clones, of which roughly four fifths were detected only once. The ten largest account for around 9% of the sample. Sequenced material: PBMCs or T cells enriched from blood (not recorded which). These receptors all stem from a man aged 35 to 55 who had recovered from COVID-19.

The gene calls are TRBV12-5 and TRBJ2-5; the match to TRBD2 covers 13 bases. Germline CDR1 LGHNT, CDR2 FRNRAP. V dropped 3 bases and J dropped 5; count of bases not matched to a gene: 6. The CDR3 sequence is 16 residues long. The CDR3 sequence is CASGLGLAGVGETQYF. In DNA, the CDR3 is TGTGCTAGTGGTTTAGGACTAGCGGGAGTCGGGGAGACCCAGTACTTC.

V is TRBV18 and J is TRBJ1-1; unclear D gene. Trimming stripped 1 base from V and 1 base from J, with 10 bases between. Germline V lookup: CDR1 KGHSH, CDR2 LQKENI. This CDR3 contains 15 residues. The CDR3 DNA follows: TGTGCCAGCTCACCACAATACCAACAGAACACTGAAGCTTTCTTT. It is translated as CASSPQYQQNTEAFF.

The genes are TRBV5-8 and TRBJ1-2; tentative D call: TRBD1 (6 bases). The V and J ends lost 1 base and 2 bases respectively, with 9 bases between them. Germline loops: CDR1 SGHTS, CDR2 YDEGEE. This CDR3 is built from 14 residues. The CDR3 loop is CASSLTGPNYGYTF. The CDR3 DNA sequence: TGTGCCAGCAGCTTGACAGGGCCCAACTATGGCTACACCTTC.

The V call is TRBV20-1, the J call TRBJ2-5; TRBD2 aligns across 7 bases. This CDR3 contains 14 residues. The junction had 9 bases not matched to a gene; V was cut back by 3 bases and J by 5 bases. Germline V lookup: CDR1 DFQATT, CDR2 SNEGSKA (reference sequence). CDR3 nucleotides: TGCAGTGCTAGTCCCAGTAGCGGGTGGGAGACCCAGTACTTC. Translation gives CSASPSSGWETQYF.

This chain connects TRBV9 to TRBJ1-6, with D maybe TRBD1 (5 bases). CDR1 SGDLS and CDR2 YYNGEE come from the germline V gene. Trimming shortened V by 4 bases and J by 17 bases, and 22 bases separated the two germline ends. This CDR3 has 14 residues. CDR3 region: CASSSGVVPSVVHF. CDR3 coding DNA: TGTGCCAGCAGCTCGGGGGTAGTACCCTCAGTTGTCCACTTT.

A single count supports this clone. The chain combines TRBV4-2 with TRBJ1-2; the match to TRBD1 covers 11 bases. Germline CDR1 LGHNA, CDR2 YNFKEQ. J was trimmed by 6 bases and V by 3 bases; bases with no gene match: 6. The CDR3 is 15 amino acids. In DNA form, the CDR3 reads TGTGCCAGCAGCCATCGGACAGGGGGCTCCGATGGCTACACCTTC. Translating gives CASSHRTGGSDGYTF.

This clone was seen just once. DNA for the CDR3: TGTGCCTTGACAGGGGGGCCTTCCGAATATGGCTACACCTTC. Its protein product is CALTGGPSEYGYTF. This chain joins TRBV7-9 and TRBJ1-2; TRBD1 aligns across 9 bases. The V and J ends lost 11 bases and 5 bases, in that order; junction bases with no gene match: 12. The CDR3 extends over 14 amino acids. Germline CDR1 reads SEHNR; CDR2 reads FQNEAQ (reference sequence).

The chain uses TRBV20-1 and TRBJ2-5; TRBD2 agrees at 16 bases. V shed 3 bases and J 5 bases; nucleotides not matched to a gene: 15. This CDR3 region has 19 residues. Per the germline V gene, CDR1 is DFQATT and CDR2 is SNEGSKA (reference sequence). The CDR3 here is CSASGIGTSGRASSETQYF. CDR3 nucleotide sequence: TGCAGTGCTAGTGGGATCGGGACTAGCGGGAGGGCCTCGAGTGAGACCCAGTACTTC.

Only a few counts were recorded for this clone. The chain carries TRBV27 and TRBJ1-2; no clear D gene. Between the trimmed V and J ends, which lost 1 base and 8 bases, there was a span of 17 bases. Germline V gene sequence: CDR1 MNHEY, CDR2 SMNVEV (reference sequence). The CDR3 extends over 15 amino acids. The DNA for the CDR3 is TGTGCCAGCAGTTTATGGTCTGGGCAGGTTGTCGGCTACACCTTC. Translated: CASSLWSGQVVGYTF.

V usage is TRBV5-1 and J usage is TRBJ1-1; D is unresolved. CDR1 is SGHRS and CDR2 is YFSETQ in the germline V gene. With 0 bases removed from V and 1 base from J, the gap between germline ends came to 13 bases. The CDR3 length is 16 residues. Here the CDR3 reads CASSLVQTGRNTEAFF. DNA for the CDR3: TGCGCCAGCAGCTTGGTTCAAACTGGTAGGAACACTGAAGCTTTCTTT.

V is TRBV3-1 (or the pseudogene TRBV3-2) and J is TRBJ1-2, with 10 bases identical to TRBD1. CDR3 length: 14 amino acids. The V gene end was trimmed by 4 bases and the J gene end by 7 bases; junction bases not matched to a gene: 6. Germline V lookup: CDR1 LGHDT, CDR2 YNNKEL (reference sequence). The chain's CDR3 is CASSLGTGVSGYTF. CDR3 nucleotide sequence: TGTGCCAGCAGCCTGGGGACAGGGGTTAGTGGCTACACCTTC.

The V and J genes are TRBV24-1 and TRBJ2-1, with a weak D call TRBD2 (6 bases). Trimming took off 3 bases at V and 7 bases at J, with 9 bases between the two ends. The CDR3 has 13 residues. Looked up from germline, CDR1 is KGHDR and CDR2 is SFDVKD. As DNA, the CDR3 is TGTGCCACCAGTGATCCAGGGAGGAATGAGCAGTTCTTC. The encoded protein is CATSDPGRNEQFF.

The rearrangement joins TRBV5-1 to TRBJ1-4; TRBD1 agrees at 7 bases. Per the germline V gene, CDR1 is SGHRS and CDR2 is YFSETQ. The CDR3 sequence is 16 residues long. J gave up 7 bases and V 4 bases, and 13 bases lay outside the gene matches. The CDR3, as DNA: TGCGCCAGCAGCCCCGGTCGGGGCCCAGGGGGTGAAAAACTGTTTTTT. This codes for CASSPGRGPGGEKLFF.

CDR3 in DNA: TGCGCCAGCAGCCCGCCGGGACAGCTCTATGGCTACACCTTC. Translated, it gives CASSPPGQLYGYTF. The J gene is TRBJ1-2, the V gene TRBV5-1, with 7 bases that match TRBD1. Germline V gene data show CDR1 as SGHRS and CDR2 as YFSETQ. V was pared by 4 bases and J by 4 bases, with 7 bases of the junction left unmatched. The CDR3 has 14 residues.

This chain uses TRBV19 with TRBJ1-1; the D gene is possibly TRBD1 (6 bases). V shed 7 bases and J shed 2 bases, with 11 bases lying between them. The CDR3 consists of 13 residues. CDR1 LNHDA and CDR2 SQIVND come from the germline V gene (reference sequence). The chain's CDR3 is CASTWGQNTEAFF. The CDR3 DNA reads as TGTGCCAGTACCTGGGGGCAAAACACTGAAGCTTTCTTT.

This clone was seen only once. The CDR3 protein is CASDGPGQGNHEQFF. The CDR3 DNA is TGTGCCAGCGATGGACCGGGACAGGGGAATCATGAGCAGTTCTTC. The chain has TRBV11-2 and TRBJ2-1; 10 bases line up with TRBD1. The CDR3 totals 15 residues. Germline trimming cut 8 bases from V and 8 bases from J; bases unmatched to any gene: 12. Germline V gene sequence: CDR1 SGHAT, CDR2 FQNNGV. Drawing the rest from reference TRBV11-2 and TRBJ2-1, the complete variable domain is EAGVAQSPRYKIIEKRQSVAFWCNPISGHATLYWYQQILGQGPKLLIQFQNNGVVDDSQLPKDRFSAERLKGVDSTLKIQPAKLEDSAVYLCASDGPGQGNHEQFFGPGTRLTVL.

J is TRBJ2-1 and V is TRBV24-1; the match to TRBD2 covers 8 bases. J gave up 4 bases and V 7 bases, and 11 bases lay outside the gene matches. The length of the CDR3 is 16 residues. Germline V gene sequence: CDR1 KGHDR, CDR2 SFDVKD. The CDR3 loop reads CATSGQAGEGYNEQFF. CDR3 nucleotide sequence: TGTGCCACCAGCGGTCAAGCGGGAGAAGGTTACAATGAGCAGTTCTTC.

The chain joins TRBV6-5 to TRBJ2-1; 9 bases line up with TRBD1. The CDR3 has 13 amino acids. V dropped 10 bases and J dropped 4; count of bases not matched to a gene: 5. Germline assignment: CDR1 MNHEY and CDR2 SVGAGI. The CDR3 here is CATSDRGYNEQFF. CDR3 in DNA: TGTGCCACCTCGGACAGGGGATACAATGAGCAGTTCTTC.

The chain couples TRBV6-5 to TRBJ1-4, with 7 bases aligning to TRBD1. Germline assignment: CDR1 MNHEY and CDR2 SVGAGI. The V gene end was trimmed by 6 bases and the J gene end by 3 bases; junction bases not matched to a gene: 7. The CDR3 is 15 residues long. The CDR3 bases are TGTGCCAGCAGACCACGGACAGGATCTAATGAAAAACTGTTTTTT. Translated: CASRPRTGSNEKLFF.

The DNA of the CDR3 is TGTGCCAGCTCACCAATGTGGGGGGGCCGTTACAATGAGCAGTTCTTC. It codes for CASSPMWGGRYNEQFF. The rearrangement links TRBV18 to TRBJ2-1; TRBD2 is a possible D gene (7 bases). V was trimmed by 2 bases and J by 4 bases, leaving 15 bases between them. This CDR3 spans 16 amino acids. The germline gives CDR1 KGHSH, CDR2 LQKENI.

The CDR3 DNA reads as TGTGCCAGCAGCCGTTCCGGGGAGCAGTTCTTC. It translates to CASSRSGEQFF. This chain uses TRBV12-3 or TRBV12-4 with TRBJ2-1; D is ambiguous. Trimming removed 6 bases at V and 10 bases at J, with 10 bases between. The CDR3 consists of 11 residues.

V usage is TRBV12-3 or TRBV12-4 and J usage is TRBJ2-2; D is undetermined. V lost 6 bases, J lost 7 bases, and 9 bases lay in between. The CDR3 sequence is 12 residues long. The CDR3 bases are TGTGCCAGCAGCCTACCTCTCGGGGAGCTGTTTTTT. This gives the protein CASSLPLGELFF.

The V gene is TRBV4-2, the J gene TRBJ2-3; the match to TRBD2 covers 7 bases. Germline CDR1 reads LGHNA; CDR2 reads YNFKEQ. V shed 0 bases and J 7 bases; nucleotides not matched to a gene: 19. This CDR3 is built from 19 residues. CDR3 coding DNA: TGTGCCAGCAGCCAAGATCGATCCCCATGGACTAGGGCCCCTTATACGCAGTATTTT. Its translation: CASSQDRSPWTRAPYTQYF.

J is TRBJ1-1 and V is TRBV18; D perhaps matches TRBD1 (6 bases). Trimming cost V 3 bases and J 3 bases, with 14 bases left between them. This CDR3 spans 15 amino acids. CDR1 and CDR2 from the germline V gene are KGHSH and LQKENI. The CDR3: CASSPIQGAYTEAFF. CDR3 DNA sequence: TGTGCCAGCTCACCGATACAGGGCGCTTACACTGAAGCTTTCTTT. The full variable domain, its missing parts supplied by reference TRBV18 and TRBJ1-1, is NAGVMQNPRHLVRRRGQEARLRCSPMKGHSHVYWYRQLPEEGLKFMVYLQKENIIDESGMPKERFSAEFPKEGPSILRIQQVVRGDSAAYFCASSPIQGAYTEAFFGQGTRLTVV.

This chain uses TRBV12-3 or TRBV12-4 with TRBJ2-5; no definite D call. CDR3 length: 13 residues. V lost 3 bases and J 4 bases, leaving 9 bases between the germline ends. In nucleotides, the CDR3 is TGTGCCAGCAGTTTGAGCCCGTCAGAGACCCAGTACTTC. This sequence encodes CASSLSPSETQYF.

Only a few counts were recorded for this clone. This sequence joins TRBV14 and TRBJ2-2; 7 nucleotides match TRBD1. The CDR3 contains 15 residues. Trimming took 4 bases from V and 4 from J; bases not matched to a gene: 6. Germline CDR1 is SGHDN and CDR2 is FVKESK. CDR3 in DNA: TGTGCCAGCAGCCGAGGGACAGTTTTCACCGGGGAGCTGTTTTTT. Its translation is CASSRGTVFTGELFF.